This entry lists 6 T cell receptor beta chains sequenced from one sample in a study of PD-L1 blockade in urothelial cancer. The assay was immunoSEQ multiplex PCR, and TCRdb's table has in-frame clones only and misses some. The data contain around 79,000 clones, over 80% of them singletons. Time point here: pretreatment peripheral blood. Sequences were derived from PBMCs, sampled around atezolizumab (anti-PD-L1) treatment. The receptors were sampled from a man in his forties with urothelial cancer.

This rearrangement joins TRBV9 to TRBJ2-3; 10 nucleotides line up with TRBD2. This CDR3 comprises 16 residues. The trim removed 0 bases at V and 5 bases at J, leaving 6 bases unmatched. Germline values: CDR1 SGDLS, CDR2 YYNGEE. This CDR3 is CASSVELAGGGDTQYF. The CDR3 DNA is TGTGCCAGCAGCGTAGAATTAGCGGGAGGTGGAGATACGCAGTATTTT.

The gene calls are TRBV5-4 and TRBJ2-7; the match to TRBD2 covers 14 bases. The CDR3 totals 16 residues. Germline CDR1 reads SGHNT; CDR2 reads YYREEE (reference sequence). With V trimmed by 2 bases and J by 2 bases, 3 bases remained unmatched. The CDR3 sequence is CASSFKGLAGAYEQYF. The DNA for the CDR3 is TGTGCCAGCAGCTTTAAGGGACTAGCGGGAGCCTACGAGCAGTACTTC.

This clone was detected only once. This chain uses TRBV9 with TRBJ2-7; 10 nucleotides line up with TRBD1. The CDR3 runs to 14 residues. CDR1 and CDR2 from the germline V gene are SGDLS and YYNGEE. The ends lost 3 bases at V and 5 bases at J; junction bases unmatched: 5. The CDR3: CASSGGQGNHEQYF. The CDR3 coding sequence is TGTGCCAGCAGCGGGGGACAGGGGAACCACGAGCAGTACTTC. Full variable domain (rest looked up from reference TRBV9 and TRBJ2-7): DSGVTQTPKHLITATGQRVTLRCSPRSGDLSVYWYQQSLDQGLQFLIQYYNGEERAKGNILERFSAQQFPDLHSELNLSSLELGDSALYFCASSGGQGNHEQYFGPGTRLTVT.

CDR3 DNA: TGTGCCAGCAGCCCACAAACTTGGACACGAACTAGCACAGATACGCAGTATTTT. It specifies CASSPQTWTRTSTDTQYF. This chain joins TRBV9 and TRBJ2-3; the D gene is possibly TRBD1 (5 bases). V dropped 4 bases and J dropped 0 bases, with 21 bases sitting between them. This CDR3 is built from 18 residues. Germline V gene sequence: CDR1 SGDLS, CDR2 YYNGEE.

This chain joins TRBV11-2 and TRBJ1-3; D is unclear. This CDR3 spans 17 amino acids. V was pared by 0 bases and J by 2 bases, with 14 bases between. Germline V CDR1 and CDR2: SGHAT, FQNNGV. The CDR3 DNA sequence: TGTGCCAGCAGCTTAGATCCTCCGATTGGGCCTGGAAACACCATATATTTT. Its translation: CASSLDPPIGPGNTIYF.

This clone appeared a single time. This chain uses TRBV5-1 with TRBJ2-7; D possibly corresponds to TRBD2 (6 bases). Germline CDR1 is SGHRS and CDR2 is YFSETQ. This CDR3 contains 16 residues. V shed 0 bases and J shed 6 bases, with 19 bases lying between them. Written as DNA, the CDR3 is TGCGCCAGCAGCTTGGCCGGTAGCGGCGTGGCAGGCGAGCAGTACTTC. This encodes CASSLAGSGVAGEQYF.